This T cell receptor (beta chain) was identified in a study of blood T cell repertoires in COVID-19 (dated by TCRdb to 2018 to 2021). For context, the study as a whole: Samples covering the acute and convalescent phases of COVID-19 were provided by collaborators in the United States, Italy and Spain. The prospective study material was composed of cDNA or gDNA derived from T cells, B-cell-depleted T cells, or PBMCs. Subjects who had been exposed to COVID-19, were actively infected with it, or had recovered from it provided the deeply sampled blood TCRbeta repertoires that made up the dataset. The repertoires were released in a freely available public database intended as a resource for research on the immune response to SARS-CoV-2. The samples were drawn from the first 160 participants of the ongoing ImmuneRACE study and from about 1,200 subjects provided by 6 global collaborators. A de-identified subject ID, COVID-19 status, age in years and sex were almost always included in the sample metadata. Where available, HLA class I and class II types were obtained from metadata supplied by the sample provider rather than from assay-based typing.

Concerning this clone: Its antigen specificity is not known. No base-level quality is on record; no much larger clone is a single base apart.

Via the germline V gene (reference sequence), CDR1 is LGHDT and CDR2 YNNKEL. CDR3 length: 15 amino acids, cysteine to phenylalanine. Left in the record is the CDR3 DNA by itself, 45 bases read in frame from the first base. Trimming takes 6 bases off V and 10 bases off J; junction bases not matched to a gene: 9. Participants in the prospective study were aged about 18 to 89 years, lived in over 20 United States geographic areas, and enrolled through a virtual design. Cohort assignment in the prospective study relied on participant-reported clinical history from a screening survey and a study questionnaire. ImmuneRACE Cohort 3 recovered participants were defined by two consecutive negative NP/OP PCR tests, healthcare professional clearance, or symptom resolution. In the prospective study, mobile phlebotomists collected whole blood, serum and a nasopharyngeal or oropharyngeal swab from each participant. Prospective study participants could optionally give additional blood draws and questionnaires over an approximately 2-month period. Blood samples from the prospective study were shipped frozen or at room temperature prior to DNA extraction.

Findings and caveats that apply to the study as a whole: The amount of clinical and demographic metadata varied by source and participant and was provided uncurated.

TCRbeta CDR3 regions were amplified from genomic DNA using the immunoSEQ Assay, a bias-controlled multiplex PCR. In the original analysis: The number of nucleated cells in each sample was estimated by amplification of reference gene primers within the assay. To quantify the absolute abundance of each unique TCRbeta CDR3 rearrangement, sequence reads were collapsed and filtered. For each sample, productive Simpson clonality was calculated as the square root of Simpson's diversity index over productive rearrangements. The immuneACCESS repertoire file appears here via TCRdb, limited to in-frame rearrangements. These files lack a portion of the clones; in checked studies, under half of the deficit traces to unresolved V genes, and the cause of the others is not known. The V and J calls and the clone size are those of that table, but D and trimming were determined from the DNA. Recorded for this sample are around 200,000 clones; 70% to 90% of them occurred a single time. Around 8.8% of the sample rests with the top ten.

Material: PBMCs or T cells enriched from blood (not recorded which). This receptor was identified in a man aged 35 to 55 who had recovered from COVID-19. Recombination linked TRBV3-1 (or the pseudogene TRBV3-2) to TRBJ2-1; 13 middle bases align to TRBD2. In nucleotides, the sequence is TGTGCCAGCAGTCTTGGACTAGCGGGAGAAAGAGAGCAGTTCTTC. It specifies CASSLGLAGEREQFF.